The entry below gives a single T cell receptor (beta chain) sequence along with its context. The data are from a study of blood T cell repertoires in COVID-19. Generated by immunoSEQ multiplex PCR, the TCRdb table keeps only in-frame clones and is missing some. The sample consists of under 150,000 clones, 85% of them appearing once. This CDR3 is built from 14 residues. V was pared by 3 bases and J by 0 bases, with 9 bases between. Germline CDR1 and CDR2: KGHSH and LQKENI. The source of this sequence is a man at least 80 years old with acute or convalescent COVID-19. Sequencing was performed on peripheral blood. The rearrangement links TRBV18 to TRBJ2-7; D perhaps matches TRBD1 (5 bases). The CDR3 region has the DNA TGTGCCAGCTCACCGGGGCCAACCTCCTACGAGCAGTACTTC. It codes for CASSPGPTSYEQYF.